Sequencing of this TCR beta chain was carried out in a study of blood T cell repertoires in COVID-19. Followed longitudinally, the Seattle patients had been enrolled during active infection. As originally analysed: Reference gene primer amplification yielded estimated nucleated cell counts. The protocol was immunoSEQ multiplex PCR, while the TCRdb copy is restricted to in-frame clones and leaves out a portion. V, J and clone size are those of that table, while D and trimming were read from the DNA. This sample has about 320,000 clones, with 89% found just once. The source material was peripheral blood. The sequence came from a woman under 40 with COVID-19, enrolled during active disease.

The CDR3: CASSEALTVNYGYTF. The CDR3 bases are TGTGCCAGCAGTGAAGCCCTAACAGTTAACTATGGCTACACCTTC. This chain connects TRBV6-1 to TRBJ1-2; no reliable D call. The V end lost 0 bases, the J end lost 1 base, and 9 bases lay between the germline ends. Germline V gives CDR1 MNHNS, CDR2 SASEGT. The CDR3 has 15 amino acids.